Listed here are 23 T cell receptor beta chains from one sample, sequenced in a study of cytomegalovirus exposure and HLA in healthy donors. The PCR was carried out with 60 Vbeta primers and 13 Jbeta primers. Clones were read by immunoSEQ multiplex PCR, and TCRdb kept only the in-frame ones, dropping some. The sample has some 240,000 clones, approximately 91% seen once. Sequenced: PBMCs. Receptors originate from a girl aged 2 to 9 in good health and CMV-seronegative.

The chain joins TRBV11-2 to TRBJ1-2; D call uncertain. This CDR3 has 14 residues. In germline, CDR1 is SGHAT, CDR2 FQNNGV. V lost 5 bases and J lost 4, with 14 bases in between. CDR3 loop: CASSLSDGSYGYTF. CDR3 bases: TGTGCCAGCAGCCTTAGTGACGGGAGCTATGGCTACACCTTC.

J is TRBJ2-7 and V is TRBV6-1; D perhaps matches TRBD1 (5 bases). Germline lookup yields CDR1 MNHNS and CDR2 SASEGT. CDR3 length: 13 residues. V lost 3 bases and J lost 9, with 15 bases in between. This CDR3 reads CASSEYRMLGQYF. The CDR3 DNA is TGTGCCAGCAGTGAGTACAGGATGTTAGGGCAGTACTTC.

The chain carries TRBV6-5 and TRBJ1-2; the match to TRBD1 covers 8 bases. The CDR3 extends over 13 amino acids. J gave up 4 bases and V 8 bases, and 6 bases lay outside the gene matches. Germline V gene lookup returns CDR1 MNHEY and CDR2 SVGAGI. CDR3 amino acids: CASLHRGGYGYTF. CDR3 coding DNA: TGTGCCAGCTTACACAGGGGGGGCTATGGCTACACCTTC.

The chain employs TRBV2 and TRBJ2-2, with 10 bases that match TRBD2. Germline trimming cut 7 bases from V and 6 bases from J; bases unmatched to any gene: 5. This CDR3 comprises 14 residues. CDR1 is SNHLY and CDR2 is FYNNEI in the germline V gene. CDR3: CASTGTSVAGELFF. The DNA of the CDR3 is TGTGCCAGCACCGGGACTAGCGTTGCCGGGGAGCTGTTTTTT.

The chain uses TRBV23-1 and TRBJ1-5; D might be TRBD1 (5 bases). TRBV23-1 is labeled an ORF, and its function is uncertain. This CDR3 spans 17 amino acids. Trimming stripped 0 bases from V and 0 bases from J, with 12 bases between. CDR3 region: CASSQSLKGHSNQPQHF. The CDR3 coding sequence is TGCGCCAGCAGTCAATCGTTGAAGGGGCATAGCAATCAGCCCCAGCATTTT.

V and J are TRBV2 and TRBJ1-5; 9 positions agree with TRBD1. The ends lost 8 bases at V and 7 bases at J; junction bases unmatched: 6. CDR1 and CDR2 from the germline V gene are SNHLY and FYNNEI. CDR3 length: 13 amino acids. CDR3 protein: CASQDRGGQPQHF. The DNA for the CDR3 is TGTGCCAGCCAGGACAGGGGAGGACAGCCCCAGCATTTT.

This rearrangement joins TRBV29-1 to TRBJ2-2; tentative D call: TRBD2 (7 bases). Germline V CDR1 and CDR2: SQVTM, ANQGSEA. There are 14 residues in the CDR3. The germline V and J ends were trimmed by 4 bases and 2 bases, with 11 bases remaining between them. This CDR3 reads CSVGGGANTGELFF. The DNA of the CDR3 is TGCAGCGTTGGGGGGGGCGCCAACACCGGGGAGCTGTTTTTT.

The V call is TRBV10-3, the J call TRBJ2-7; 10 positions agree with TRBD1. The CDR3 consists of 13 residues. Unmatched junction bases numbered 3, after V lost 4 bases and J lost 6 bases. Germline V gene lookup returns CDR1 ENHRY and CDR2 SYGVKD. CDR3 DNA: TGTGCCATCAGTGCGGGACAGGGGTTCGAGCAGTACTTC. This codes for CAISAGQGFEQYF.

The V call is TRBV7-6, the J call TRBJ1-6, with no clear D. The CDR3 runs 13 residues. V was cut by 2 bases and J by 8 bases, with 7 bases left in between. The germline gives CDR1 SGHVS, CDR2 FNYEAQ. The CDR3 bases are TGTGCCAGCAGCTTAATCGGGGATTCACCCCTCCACTTT. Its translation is CASSLIGDSPLHF.

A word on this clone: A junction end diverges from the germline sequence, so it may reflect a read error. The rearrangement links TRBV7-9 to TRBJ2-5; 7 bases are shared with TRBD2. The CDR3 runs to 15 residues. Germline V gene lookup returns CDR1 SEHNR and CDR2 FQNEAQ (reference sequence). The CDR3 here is CSSSPRSGAQETQYF. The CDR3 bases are TGTTCCAGCAGCCCCAGGAGCGGGGCACAAGAGACCCAGTACTTC.

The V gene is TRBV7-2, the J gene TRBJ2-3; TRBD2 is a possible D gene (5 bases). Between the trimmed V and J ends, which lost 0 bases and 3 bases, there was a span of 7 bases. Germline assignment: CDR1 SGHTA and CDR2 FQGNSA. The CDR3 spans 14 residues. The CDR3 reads CASSLAGVTDTQYF. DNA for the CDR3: TGTGCCAGCAGCTTAGCGGGAGTGACAGATACGCAGTATTTT.

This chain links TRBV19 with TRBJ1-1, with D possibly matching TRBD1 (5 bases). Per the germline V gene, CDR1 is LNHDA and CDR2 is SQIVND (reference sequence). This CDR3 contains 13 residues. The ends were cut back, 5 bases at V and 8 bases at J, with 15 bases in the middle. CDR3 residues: CASSPQGPGEAFF. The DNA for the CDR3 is TGTGCCAGTAGTCCCCAGGGCCCCGGGGAAGCTTTCTTT.

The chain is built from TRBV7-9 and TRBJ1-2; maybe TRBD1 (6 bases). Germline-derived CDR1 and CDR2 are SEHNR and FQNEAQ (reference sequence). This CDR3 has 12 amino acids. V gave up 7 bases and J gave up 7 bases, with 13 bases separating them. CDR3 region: CASTEGGPGYTF. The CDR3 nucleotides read TGTGCCAGCACCGAAGGGGGTCCTGGCTACACCTTC.

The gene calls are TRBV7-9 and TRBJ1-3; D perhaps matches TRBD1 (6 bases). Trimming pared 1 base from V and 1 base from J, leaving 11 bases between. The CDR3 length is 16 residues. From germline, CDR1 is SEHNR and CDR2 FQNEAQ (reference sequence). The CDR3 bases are TGTGCCAGCAGCTTAGGGGGGCCCTTATCTGGAAACACCATATATTTT. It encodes CASSLGGPLSGNTIYF.

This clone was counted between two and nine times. As DNA, the CDR3 is TGTGCCAGCAGTGCGATCGGGGTCACTGAAGCTTTCTTT. Encoded protein: CASSAIGVTEAFF. This rearrangement joins TRBV25-1 to TRBJ1-1; D is uncertain. V lost 4 bases, J lost 4 bases, and 10 bases lay in between. This CDR3 has 13 amino acids. The germline V gene encodes CDR1 MGHDK and CDR2 SYGVNS.

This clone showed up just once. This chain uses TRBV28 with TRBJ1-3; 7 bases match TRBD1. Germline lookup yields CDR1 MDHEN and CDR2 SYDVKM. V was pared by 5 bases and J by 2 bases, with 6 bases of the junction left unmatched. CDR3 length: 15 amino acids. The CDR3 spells CASSLGQEPGNTIYF. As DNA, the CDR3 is TGTGCCAGCAGTCTCGGACAGGAACCTGGAAACACCATATATTTT.

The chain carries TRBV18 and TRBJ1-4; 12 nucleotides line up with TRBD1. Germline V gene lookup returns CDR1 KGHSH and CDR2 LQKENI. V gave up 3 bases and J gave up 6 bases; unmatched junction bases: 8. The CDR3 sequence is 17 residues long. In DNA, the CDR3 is TGTGCCAGCTCACCCCTGGGACAGGGGGCAATTTATGAAAAACTGTTTTTT. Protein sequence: CASSPLGQGAIYEKLFF. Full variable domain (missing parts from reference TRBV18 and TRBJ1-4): NAGVMQNPRHLVRRRGQEARLRCSPMKGHSHVYWYRQLPEEGLKFMVYLQKENIIDESGMPKERFSAEFPKEGPSILRIQQVVRGDSAAYFCASSPLGQGAIYEKLFFGSGTQLSVL.

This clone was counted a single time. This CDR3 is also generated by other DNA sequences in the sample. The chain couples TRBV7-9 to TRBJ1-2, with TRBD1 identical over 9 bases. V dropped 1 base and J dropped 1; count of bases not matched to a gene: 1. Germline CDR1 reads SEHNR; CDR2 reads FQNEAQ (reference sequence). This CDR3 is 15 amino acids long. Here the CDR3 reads CASSLGDRVNYGYTF. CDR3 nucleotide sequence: TGTGCCAGCAGCTTAGGGGACAGGGTTAACTATGGCTACACCTTC.

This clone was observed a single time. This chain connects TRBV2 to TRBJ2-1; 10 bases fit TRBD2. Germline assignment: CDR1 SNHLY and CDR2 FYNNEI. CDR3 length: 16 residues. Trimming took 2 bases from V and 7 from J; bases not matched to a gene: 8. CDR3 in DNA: TGTGCCAGCAGTGAATTTCGAGCGGGAGGGAGAAATGAGCAGTTCTTC. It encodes CASSEFRAGGRNEQFF. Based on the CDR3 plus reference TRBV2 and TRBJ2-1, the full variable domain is EPEVTQTPSHQVTQMGQEVILRCVPISNHLYFYWYRQILGQKVEFLVSFYNNEISEKSEIFDDQFSVERPDGSNFTLKIRSTKLEDSAMYFCASSEFRAGGRNEQFFGPGTRLTVL.

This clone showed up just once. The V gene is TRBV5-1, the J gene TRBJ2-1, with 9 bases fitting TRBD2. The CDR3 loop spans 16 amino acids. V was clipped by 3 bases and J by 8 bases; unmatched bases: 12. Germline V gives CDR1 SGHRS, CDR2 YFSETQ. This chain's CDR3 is CASSWWERGAVDEQFF. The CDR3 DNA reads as TGCGCCAGCAGCTGGTGGGAGCGGGGGGCCGTGGATGAGCAGTTCTTC.

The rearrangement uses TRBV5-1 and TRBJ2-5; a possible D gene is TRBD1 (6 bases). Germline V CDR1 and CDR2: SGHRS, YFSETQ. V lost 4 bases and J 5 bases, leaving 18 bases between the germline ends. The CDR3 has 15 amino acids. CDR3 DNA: TGCGCCAGCAGCAATGGGGGACAAGAGAGGGAGACCCAGTACTTC. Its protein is CASSNGGQERETQYF.

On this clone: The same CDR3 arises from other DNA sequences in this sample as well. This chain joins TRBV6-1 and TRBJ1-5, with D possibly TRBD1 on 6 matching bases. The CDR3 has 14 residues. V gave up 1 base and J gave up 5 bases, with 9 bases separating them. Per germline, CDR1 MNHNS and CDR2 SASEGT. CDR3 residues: CASSEVRGYQPQHF. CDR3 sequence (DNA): TGTGCCAGCAGTGAAGTGAGGGGGTATCAGCCCCAGCATTTT.

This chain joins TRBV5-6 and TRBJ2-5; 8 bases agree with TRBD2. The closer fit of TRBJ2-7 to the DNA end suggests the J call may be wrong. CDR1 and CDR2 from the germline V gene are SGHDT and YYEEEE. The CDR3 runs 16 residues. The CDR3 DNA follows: TGTGCCAGCAGCTTCTTTTCGGGGGGGCTGTCCTACGAGCAGTACTTC. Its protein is CASSFFSGGLSYEQYF.